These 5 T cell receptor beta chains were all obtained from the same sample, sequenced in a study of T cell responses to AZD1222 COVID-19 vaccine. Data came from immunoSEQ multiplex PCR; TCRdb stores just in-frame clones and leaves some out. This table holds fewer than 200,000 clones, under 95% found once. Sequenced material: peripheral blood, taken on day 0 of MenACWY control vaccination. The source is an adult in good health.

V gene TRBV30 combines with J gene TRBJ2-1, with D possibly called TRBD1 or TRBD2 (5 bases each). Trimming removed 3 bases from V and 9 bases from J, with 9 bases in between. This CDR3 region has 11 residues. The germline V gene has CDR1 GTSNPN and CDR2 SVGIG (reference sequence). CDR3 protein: CAWRIGGEQFF. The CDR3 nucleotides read TGTGCCTGGAGAATTGGGGGTGAGCAGTTCTTC.

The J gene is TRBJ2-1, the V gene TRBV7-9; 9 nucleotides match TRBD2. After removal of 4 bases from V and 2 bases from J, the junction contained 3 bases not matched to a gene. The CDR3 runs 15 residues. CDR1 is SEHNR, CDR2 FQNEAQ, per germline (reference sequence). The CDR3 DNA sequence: TGTGCCAGCAGCTCCCTAGCGGGAACCTACAATGAGCAGTTCTTC. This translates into CASSSLAGTYNEQFF.

The CDR3 DNA is TGCGCCAGCAGCCAAGACCAATACGGGACAGGGGGCAACGATTATGGCTACACCTTC. Translating gives CASSQDQYGTGGNDYGYTF. V usage is TRBV4-3 and J usage is TRBJ1-2; 12 nucleotides line up with TRBD1. This CDR3 is built from 19 residues. The junction had 13 bases not matched to a gene; V was cut back by 0 bases and J by 5 bases. The germline CDR1 and CDR2 sequences are LGHNA and YSLEER.

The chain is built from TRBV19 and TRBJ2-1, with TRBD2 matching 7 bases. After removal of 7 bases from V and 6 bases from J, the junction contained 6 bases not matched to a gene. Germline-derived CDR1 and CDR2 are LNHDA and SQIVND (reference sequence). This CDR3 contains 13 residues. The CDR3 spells CASNGLAVNEQFF. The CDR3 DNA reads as TGTGCCAGTAACGGGCTAGCGGTCAATGAGCAGTTCTTC. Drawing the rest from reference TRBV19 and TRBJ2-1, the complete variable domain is DGGITQSPKYLFRKEGQNVTLSCEQNLNHDAMYWYRQDPGQGLRLIYYSQIVNDFQKGDIAEGYSVSREKKESFPLTVTSAQKNPTAFYLCASNGLAVNEQFFGPGTRLTVL.

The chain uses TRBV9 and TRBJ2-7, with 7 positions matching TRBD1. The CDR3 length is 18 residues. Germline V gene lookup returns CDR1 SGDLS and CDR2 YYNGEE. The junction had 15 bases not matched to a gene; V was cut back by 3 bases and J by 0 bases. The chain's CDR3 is CASSARDSYSHSSYEQYF. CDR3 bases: TGTGCCAGCAGCGCCCGGGACAGTTATTCACACAGCTCCTACGAGCAGTACTTC. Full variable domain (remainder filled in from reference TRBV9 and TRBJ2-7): DSGVTQTPKHLITATGQRVTLRCSPRSGDLSVYWYQQSLDQGLQFLIQYYNGEERAKGNILERFSAQQFPDLHSELNLSSLELGDSALYFCASSARDSYSHSSYEQYFGPGTRLTVT.